Described below is a single T cell receptor (beta chain) sequence and its context. Germline V gives CDR1 SQVTM, CDR2 ANQGSEA. V lost 7 bases to trimming and J lost 5 bases; unmatched junction nucleotides: 8. The CDR3 extends over 13 amino acids. One entry per CDR3 protein, called by TCRdb with MiXCR from the RT-PCR reads. This table holds more than 600,000 distinct CDR3 sequences, approximately 15% found once. The V call is TRBV29-1, the J call TRBJ2-1, with TRBD1 matching 7 bases. Source material: memory CD4+ T cells from blood. This TCR was recovered from a female donor in good health, serving as a healthy control. The CDR3 sequence: CSGTGTANNEQFF. CDR3 nucleotides: TGCAGCGGAACCGGGACAGCAAACAATGAGCAGTTCTTC.